The 4 T cell receptor beta chains presented below share a single source sample, sequenced in a study of identifying expanded T cells in peripheral blood. Using immunoSEQ multiplex PCR, the repertoire was profiled, and TCRdb retains in-frame clones only, with some absent. This sample has over 100,000 clones, with 88% found just once. The sequencing sample was made of blood. The receptors were sampled from a person aged 18 to 70 in good health.

The chain joins TRBV7-3 to TRBJ1-6; D is undetermined. The germline gives CDR1 SGHTA, CDR2 FQGTGA. The CDR3 runs 13 residues. V was cut by 0 bases and J by 10 bases, with 7 bases left in between. The CDR3 nucleotides are TGTGCCAGCAGCTTAACGGCCGGCTCACCCCTCCACTTT. It is translated as CASSLTAGSPLHF.

The chain carries TRBV18 and TRBJ2-3; the match to TRBD2 covers 11 bases. The germline V gene encodes CDR1 KGHSH and CDR2 LQKENI. The CDR3 totals 14 residues. V trimming: 6 bases; J trimming: 7 bases; junction bases outside the gene matches: 6. The CDR3 DNA is TGTGCCAGCTCCCAAACTAGCGGGGGTCATACGCAGTATTTT. It encodes CASSQTSGGHTQYF. Full variable domain (remainder filled in from reference TRBV18 and TRBJ2-3): NAGVMQNPRHLVRRRGQEARLRCSPMKGHSHVYWYRQLPEEGLKFMVYLQKENIIDESGMPKERFSAEFPKEGPSILRIQQVVRGDSAAYFCASSQTSGGHTQYFGPGTRLTVL.

The chain has TRBV7-8 and TRBJ1-4; unclear D gene. CDR1 SGHVS and CDR2 FQNEAQ come from the germline V gene. V was trimmed by 0 bases and J by 8 bases, leaving 13 bases between them. The CDR3 is made up of 15 amino acids. The CDR3 sequence is CASSLAAGSREKLFF. The CDR3 DNA sequence: TGTGCCAGCAGCTTAGCGGCTGGGAGTAGGGAAAAACTGTTTTTT.

The V and J genes are TRBV7-3 and TRBJ2-2, with D possibly being TRBD1 (5 bases). The CDR3 runs 14 residues. Germline CDR1 and CDR2: SGHTA and FQGTGA. V lost 4 bases and J lost 4, with 10 bases in between. Written as DNA, the CDR3 is TGTGCCAGCAGCTCCGGACAAACCACCGGGGAGCTGTTTTTT. It translates to CASSSGQTTGELFF.